This T cell receptor beta chain was sequenced in a study of shared clonotypes between healthy human individuals. Study as a whole: The plates for each donor numbered three CD4 naive, three CD4 memory, two CD8 naive and one CD8 memory. Whole-study results and caveats: Among the subsets, naive ones generally showed larger estimated richness than memory ones. Of the naive CD4 clonotypes, around 4.7% were shared across several donors. Clonotype sharing among donors was thought likely to change with sequencing depth.

Regarding this clone: The antigen remains unidentified.

The CDR3 totals 16 residues. The germline CDR1 and CDR2 sequences are SGHAT and FQNNGV. V dropped 6 bases and J dropped 7; count of bases not matched to a gene: 14. The protocol was immunoSEQ multiplex PCR, while the TCRdb copy is restricted to in-frame clones and leaves out a portion. Seen here are roughly 640,000 clones, approximately 97% observed once, and the top ten hold 0.057%. The origin of this receptor is a woman aged 30 to 39 in good health. Sequenced input: naive CD4+ T cells sorted from blood. Subset described: CD45RA+ positively selected. The chain is built from TRBV11-2 and TRBJ2-7; 11 nucleotides align to TRBD1. The CDR3 nucleotides are TGTGCCAGCAGACCATCCGGGACAGGGGGAAGAGATGAGCAGTACTTC. Protein product: CASRPSGTGGRDEQYF.